Listed here are 15 T cell receptor beta chains from one sample, sequenced in a study of blood T cell repertoires in COVID-19 (dated by TCRdb to the early 2020s). The method behind the library was the immunoSEQ multiplex PCR assay. Entries here come from immuneACCESS through TCRdb and include only in-frame sequences with V and J called. Some clones fail to appear in such tables; in the studies checked, an unresolved V gene covers under half of the shortfall, and the cause of the remainder is unknown. The sample table holds 270,000 or so clones, of which 83% were seen once. Over 8.5% of the sample lies in the top ten. The specimen sequenced was peripheral blood. Every receptor here comes from a woman aged 45-65 years who had recovered from COVID-19.

The J gene is TRBJ2-1, the V gene TRBV5-1; tentatively, D is TRBD2 (6 bases). This CDR3 has 16 amino acids. V was clipped by 4 bases and J by 7 bases, with 21 bases between them. Germline CDR1 is SGHRS and CDR2 is YFSETQ. The CDR3 loop reads CASSGPRDRGMNEQFF. The CDR3 region has the DNA TGCGCCAGCAGCGGACCGCGGGACCGAGGTATGAATGAGCAGTTCTTC. Full variable domain (remainder filled in from reference TRBV5-1 and TRBJ2-1): KAGVTQTPRYLIKTRGQQVTLSCSPISGHRSVSWYQQTPGQGLQFLFEYFSETQRNKGNFPGRFSGRQFSNSRSEMNVSTLELGDSALYLCASSGPRDRGMNEQFFGPGTRLTVL.

The chain uses TRBV28 and TRBJ1-1; TRBD1 matches 8 bases. Trimming at V came to 7 bases and at J to 6 bases, leaving 10 bases not matched to a gene. This CDR3 region has 14 residues. Looked up from germline, CDR1 is MDHEN and CDR2 is SYDVKM. The CDR3 protein is CASTRQGIRAEAFF. CDR3 bases: TGTGCCAGCACCCGACAGGGGATTAGGGCTGAAGCTTTCTTT.

The gene calls are TRBV4-1 and TRBJ1-3; D is unclear. V was clipped by 2 bases and J by 0 bases, with 11 bases between them. Per the germline V gene, CDR1 is MGHRA and CDR2 is YSYEKL. This CDR3 has 16 amino acids. The DNA of the CDR3 is TGCGCCAGCAGCCAAACAGCGGGAAACTCTGGAAACACCATATATTTT. It encodes CASSQTAGNSGNTIYF.

This clone has a handful of counts. The genes are TRBV27 and TRBJ2-7, with 7 positions matching TRBD2. The CDR3 loop spans 15 amino acids. CDR1 is MNHEY and CDR2 is SMNVEV in the germline V gene (reference sequence). V trimming: 0 bases; J trimming: 6 bases; junction bases outside the gene matches: 8. Written as DNA, the CDR3 is TGTGCCAGCAGTTTATCTGAGCGGGGCCCCTCCGAGCAGTACTTC. This translates into CASSLSERGPSEQYF.

V is TRBV4-3 and J is TRBJ2-3, with a possible D match to TRBD2 (5 bases). Trimming shortened V by 0 bases and J by 6 bases, and 13 bases separated the two germline ends. Looked up from germline, CDR1 is LGHNA and CDR2 is YSLEER. This CDR3 has 15 amino acids. The chain's CDR3 is CASSQDHGGLDTQYF. The CDR3 DNA sequence: TGCGCCAGCAGCCAAGACCATGGCGGGTTGGATACGCAGTATTTT.

This clone was recorded only once. The chain uses TRBV14 and TRBJ2-5, with 7 bases fitting TRBD2. V gave up 3 bases and J gave up 5 bases; unmatched junction bases: 9. This CDR3 spans 15 amino acids. CDR1 is SGHDN, CDR2 FVKESK, per germline. The chain's CDR3 is CASSHRGARGETQYF. For the CDR3, the DNA is TGTGCCAGCAGCCACAGAGGGGCGCGGGGGGAGACCCAGTACTTC.

The J gene is TRBJ2-5, the V gene TRBV6-5; TRBD2 is a possible D gene (6 bases). From germline, CDR1 is MNHEY and CDR2 SVGAGI. V lost 2 bases and J lost 4, with 11 bases in between. This CDR3 is 14 amino acids long. This CDR3 is CASSYGTPRETQYF. CDR3 bases: TGTGCCAGCAGTTACGGGACTCCACGAGAGACCCAGTACTTC.

DNA for the CDR3: TGTGCCAGCAGCTTACAGGGTAGCAGGCTGAGGGACACCGGGGAGCTGTTTTTT. This translates into CASSLQGSRLRDTGELFF. The chain couples TRBV5-6 to TRBJ2-2; a weak D match, TRBD1 (6 bases). Germline CDR1 and CDR2: SGHDT and YYEEEE. The V and J ends lost 2 bases and 3 bases respectively, with 20 bases between them. The CDR3 runs 18 residues.

This rearrangement joins TRBV6-2 or TRBV6-3 to TRBJ2-3; weak D call: TRBD1 (6 bases). Germline V CDR1 and CDR2: MNHEY, SVGEGT. Deletions cut 6 bases from V and 0 bases from J, with 19 bases between. This CDR3 has 17 residues. CDR3 in DNA: TGTGCCAGCAGCCGCAACCAGGGTACAGGGAGCACAGATACGCAGTATTTT. This codes for CASSRNQGTGSTDTQYF.

The chain links TRBV7-3 to TRBJ1-2, with 9 bases fitting TRBD1. The CDR3 has 16 amino acids. Germline CDR1 reads SGHTA; CDR2 reads FQGTGA. V dropped 5 bases and J dropped 7; count of bases not matched to a gene: 14. The CDR3 protein is CASSAQPGQGGGGYTF. CDR3 sequence (DNA): TGTGCCAGCAGCGCTCAACCGGGACAGGGTGGAGGTGGCTACACCTTC.

This chain links TRBV7-2 with TRBJ2-7; TRBD2 is a possible D gene (5 bases). The CDR3 is made up of 15 amino acids. Germline V gives CDR1 SGHTA, CDR2 FQGNSA. V shed 4 bases and J shed 3 bases, with 16 bases lying between them. This chain's CDR3 is CASSSARAAVYEQYF. The CDR3 region has the DNA TGTGCCAGCAGCTCCGCTAGAGCGGCCGTCTACGAGCAGTACTTC.

The V and J genes are TRBV2 and TRBJ2-5; 10 bases map to TRBD2. V lost 5 bases to trimming and J lost 5 bases; unmatched junction nucleotides: 8. The germline V gene encodes CDR1 SNHLY and CDR2 FYNNEI. The CDR3 totals 15 residues. The DNA of the CDR3 is TGTGCCAGCAGTTCTCAAGCGGGGGGGTTGGAGACCCAGTACTTC. Its translation is CASSSQAGGLETQYF. Full variable domain (rest looked up from reference TRBV2 and TRBJ2-5): EPEVTQTPSHQVTQMGQEVILRCVPISNHLYFYWYRQILGQKVEFLVSFYNNEISEKSEIFDDQFSVERPDGSNFTLKIRSTKLEDSAMYFCASSSQAGGLETQYFGPGTRLLVL.

The rearrangement uses TRBV9 and TRBJ1-5, with unresolved D. V lost 4 bases and J lost 0, with 11 bases in between. The CDR3 is 15 residues long. Germline CDR1 and CDR2: SGDLS and YYNGEE. The CDR3 DNA follows: TGTGCCAGCAGCACCGGGGTGTATAGCAATCAGCCCCAGCATTTT. Protein product: CASSTGVYSNQPQHF.

V is TRBV6-2 or TRBV6-3 and J is TRBJ2-7, with 7 bases matching TRBD1. Germline V gives CDR1 MNHEY, CDR2 SVGEGT. This CDR3 comprises 13 residues. The junction had 7 bases not matched to a gene; V was cut back by 8 bases and J by 3 bases. For the CDR3, the DNA is TGTGCCAGCGGCCGACAGGGTGGCTACGAGCAGTACTTC. It encodes CASGRQGGYEQYF.

The gene calls are TRBV27 and TRBJ2-7; the D gene is possibly TRBD1 (5 bases). The CDR3 covers 15 residues. Looked up from germline, CDR1 is MNHEY and CDR2 is SMNVEV (reference sequence). V shed 2 bases and J shed 0 bases, with 11 bases lying between them. CDR3 coding DNA: TGTGCCAGCAGTTTAGGGGCCGAAGGCTCCTACGAGCAGTACTTC. Amino acid sequence: CASSLGAEGSYEQYF.